This record looks at one T cell receptor beta chain sequence and its context. Its antigen is undetermined. The data were taken from a study of identical twins. Whole-study results and caveats: Researchers caution that invariant MAIT and iNKT cells could partly confound zero-insertion analyses. Some out-of-frame alpha sequences were shared by twins, and these showed excess low generation probability. High-abundance cord blood beta clonotypes had fewer insertions; memory repertoires showed none.

One entry per CDR3 protein results from TCRdb running MiXCR on the 5' RACE reads. The sample has hundreds of thousands of distinct CDR3 sequences; 8% to 9.5% are singletons. The CDR3 has 16 amino acids. Germline values: CDR1 LGHNA, CDR2 YSLEER. With V trimmed by 0 bases and J by 3 bases, 1 base remained unmatched. These data also formed part of another study, on yellow fever vaccine responses in identical twins.

This clonotype originated in a woman between 18 and 29 years old in good health. The sample was CD8+ T cells sorted from blood. The chain links TRBV4-3 to TRBJ2-2; 10 nucleotides line up with TRBD1. The chain's CDR3 is CASSQDGTGDTGELFF. In DNA, the CDR3 is TGCGCCAGCAGCCAAGATGGGACAGGGGACACCGGGGAGCTGTTTTTT.